These T cell receptor beta chains were read from a single sample in a study of cytomegalovirus exposure and HLA in healthy donors. TCRdb keeps only in-frame clones here, not all; method: immunoSEQ multiplex PCR. The sample holds about 130,000 clones, around nine tenths seen once. Sequenced sample: PBMCs. The receptors shown here come from a woman aged 18-29 years in good health and CMV-seronegative. CDR3s include the opening cysteine and the closing phenylalanine or tryptophan. The order of the fields is D gene, J gene, clone size, V gene, CDR3 protein, CDR3 DNA. D genes are given only for firm matches. Rows give clone size only sometimes, using once, few, many, or a class for an expanded clone.

- | TRBJ1-1 | - | TRBV5-1 | CASRGDGLNTEAFF | TGCGCCAGCAGGGGAGACGGCCTGAACACTGAAGCTTTCTTT
- | TRBJ2-7 | - | TRBV6-5 | CASSYSMAVEQYF | TGTGCCAGCAGTTACTCGATGGCGGTCGAGCAGTACTTC
- | TRBJ2-5 | - | TRBV7-8 | CASSNRQGSETQYF | TGTGCCAGCAGCAACCGCCAGGGGTCGGAGACCCAGTACTTC
- | TRBJ2-7 | - | TRBV23-1 | CASSQRGGAYEQYF | TGCGCCAGCAGTCAAAGGGGAGGAGCCTACGAGCAGTACTTC
- | TRBJ2-7 | few | TRBV5-1 | CASSLKSGDSYEQYF | TGCGCCAGCAGCCTCAAATCAGGGGACTCCTACGAGCAGTACTTC
TRBD2 | TRBJ2-7 | - | TRBV10-2 | CASSDTSGIYEQYF | TGCGCCAGCAGTGATACTAGCGGGATTTACGAGCAGTACTTC
TRBD1 | TRBJ2-7 | - | TRBV2 | CASRLGQGNYEQYF | TGTGCCAGCAGATTGGGACAGGGGAACTACGAGCAGTACTTC
TRBD1 | TRBJ2-7 | - | TRBV7-6 | CASSLAGTGVEQYF | TGTGCCAGCAGCTTAGCGGGGACAGGGGTCGAGCAGTACTTC
- | TRBJ1-5 | - | TRBV28 | CASSPGGGGAQPQHF | TGTGCCAGCAGCCCGGGAGGCGGGGGCGCCCAGCCCCAGCATTTT
- | TRBJ2-1 | - | TRBV6-5 | CASSYNSNNEQFF | TGTGCCAGCAGTTACAACAGCAACAATGAGCAGTTCTTC
TRBD2 | TRBJ2-5 | once | TRBV15 | CATSREVAGGETQYF | TGTGCCACCAGCAGAGAGGTAGCGGGAGGGGAGACCCAGTACTTC
- | TRBJ2-1 | once | TRBV19 | CASSIGTANEQFF | TGTGCCAGTAGTATAGGGACAGCTAATGAGCAGTTCTTC
- | TRBJ2-3 | - | TRBV9 | CASSVGLPSTDTQYF | TGTGCCAGCAGCGTCGGACTTCCTAGCACAGATACGCAGTATTTT